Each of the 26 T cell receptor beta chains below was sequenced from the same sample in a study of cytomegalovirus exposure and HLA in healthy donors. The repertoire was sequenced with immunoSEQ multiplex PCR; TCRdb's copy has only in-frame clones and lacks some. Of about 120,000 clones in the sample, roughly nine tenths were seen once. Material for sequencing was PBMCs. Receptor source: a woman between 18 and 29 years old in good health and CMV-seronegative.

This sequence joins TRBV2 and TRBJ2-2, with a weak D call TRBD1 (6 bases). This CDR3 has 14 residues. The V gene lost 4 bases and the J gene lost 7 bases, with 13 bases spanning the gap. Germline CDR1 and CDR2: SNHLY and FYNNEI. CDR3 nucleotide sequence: TGTGCCAGCAGTGTTGCAGGGGCGGGCGGGGAGCTGTTTTTT. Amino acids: CASSVAGAGGELFF. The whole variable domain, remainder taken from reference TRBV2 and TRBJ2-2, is EPEVTQTPSHQVTQMGQEVILRCVPISNHLYFYWYRQILGQKVEFLVSFYNNEISEKSEIFDDQFSVERPDGSNFTLKIRSTKLEDSAMYFCASSVAGAGGELFFGEGSRLTVL.

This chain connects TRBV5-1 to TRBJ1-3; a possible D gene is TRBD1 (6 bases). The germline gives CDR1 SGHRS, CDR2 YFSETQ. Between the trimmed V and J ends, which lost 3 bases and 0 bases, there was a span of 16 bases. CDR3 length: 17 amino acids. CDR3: CASSSPGGRGSGNTIYF. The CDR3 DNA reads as TGCGCCAGCAGCTCCCCCGGAGGCAGGGGCTCTGGAAACACCATATATTTT.

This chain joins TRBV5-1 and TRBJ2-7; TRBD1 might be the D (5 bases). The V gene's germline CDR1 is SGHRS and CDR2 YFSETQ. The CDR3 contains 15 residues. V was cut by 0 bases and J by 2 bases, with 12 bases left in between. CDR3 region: CASSLGQSIPYEQYF. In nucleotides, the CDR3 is TGCGCCAGCAGCTTGGGACAGTCAATTCCCTACGAGCAGTACTTC. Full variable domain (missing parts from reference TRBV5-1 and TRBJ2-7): KAGVTQTPRYLIKTRGQQVTLSCSPISGHRSVSWYQQTPGQGLQFLFEYFSETQRNKGNFPGRFSGRQFSNSRSEMNVSTLELGDSALYLCASSLGQSIPYEQYFGPGTRLTVT.

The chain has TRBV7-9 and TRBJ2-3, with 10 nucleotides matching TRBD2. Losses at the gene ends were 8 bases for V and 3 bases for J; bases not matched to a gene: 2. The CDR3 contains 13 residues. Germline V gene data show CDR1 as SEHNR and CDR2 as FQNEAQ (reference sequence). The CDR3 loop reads CASFSGRTDTQYF. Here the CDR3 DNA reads TGTGCCAGCTTTAGCGGGAGGACAGATACGCAGTATTTT.

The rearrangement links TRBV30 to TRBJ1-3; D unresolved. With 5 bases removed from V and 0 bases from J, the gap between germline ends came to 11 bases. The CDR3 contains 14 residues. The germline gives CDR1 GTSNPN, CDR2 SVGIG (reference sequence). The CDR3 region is CAWGSTLSGNTIYF. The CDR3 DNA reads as TGTGCCTGGGGTTCTACTCTCTCTGGAAACACCATATATTTT.

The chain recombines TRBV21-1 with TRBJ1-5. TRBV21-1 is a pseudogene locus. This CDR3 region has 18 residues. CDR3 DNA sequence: TGTGCCAGCAGCAATCGGCTCGAGGGGGGGGCGAGCAATCAGCCCCAGCATTTT. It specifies CASSNRLEGGASNQPQHF.

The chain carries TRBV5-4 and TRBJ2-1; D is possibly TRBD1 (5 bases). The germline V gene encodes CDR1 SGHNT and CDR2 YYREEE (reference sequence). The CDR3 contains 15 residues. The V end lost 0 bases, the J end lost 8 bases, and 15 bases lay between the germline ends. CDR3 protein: CASSLEGAYHYEQFF. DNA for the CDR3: TGTGCCAGCAGCTTGGAAGGGGCATATCATTATGAGCAGTTCTTC.

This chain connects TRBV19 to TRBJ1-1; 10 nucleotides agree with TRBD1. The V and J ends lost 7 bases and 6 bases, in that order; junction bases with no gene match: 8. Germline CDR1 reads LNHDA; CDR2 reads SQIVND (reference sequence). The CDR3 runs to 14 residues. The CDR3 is CASKHGQGGPEAFF. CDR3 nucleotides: TGTGCCAGTAAGCACGGACAGGGGGGCCCTGAAGCTTTCTTT.

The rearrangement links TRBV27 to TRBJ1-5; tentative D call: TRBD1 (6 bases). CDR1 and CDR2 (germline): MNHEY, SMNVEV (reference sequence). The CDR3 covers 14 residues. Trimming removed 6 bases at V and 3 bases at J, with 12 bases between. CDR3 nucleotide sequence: TGTGCCAGCAGCCAACAGGGTGACAATCAGCCCCAGCATTTT. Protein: CASSQQGDNQPQHF.

CDR3 sequence (DNA): TGTGCCAGCAAGGGACAGGGTCGTTGGTACTTC. Its protein product is CASKGQGRWYF. J is TRBJ2-4 and V is TRBV6-1; 9 bases fit TRBD1. V shed 7 bases and J 15 bases; nucleotides not matched to a gene: 7. The length of the CDR3 is 11 residues. From germline, CDR1 is MNHNS and CDR2 SASEGT.

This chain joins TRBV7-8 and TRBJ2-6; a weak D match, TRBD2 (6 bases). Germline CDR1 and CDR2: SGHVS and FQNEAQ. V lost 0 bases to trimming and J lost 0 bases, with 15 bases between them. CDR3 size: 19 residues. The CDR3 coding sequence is TGTGCCAGCAGCTTAGCGCGGGACGGAAAGAGCTCTGGGGCCAACGTCCTGACTTTC. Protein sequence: CASSLARDGKSSGANVLTF.

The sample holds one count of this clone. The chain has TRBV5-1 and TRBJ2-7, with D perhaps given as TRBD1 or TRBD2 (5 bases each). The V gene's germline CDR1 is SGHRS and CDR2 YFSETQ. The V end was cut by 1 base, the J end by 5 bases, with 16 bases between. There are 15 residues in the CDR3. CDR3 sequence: CASSLFPWQGHEQYV. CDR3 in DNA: TGCGCCAGCAGCTTGTTCCCGTGGCAGGGACACGAGCAGTACGTC.

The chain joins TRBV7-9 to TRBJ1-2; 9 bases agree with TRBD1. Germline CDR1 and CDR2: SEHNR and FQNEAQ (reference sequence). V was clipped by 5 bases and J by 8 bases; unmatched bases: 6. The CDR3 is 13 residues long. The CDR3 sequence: CASSPTGGNGYTF. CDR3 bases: TGTGCCAGCAGCCCCACAGGGGGCAACGGCTACACCTTC.

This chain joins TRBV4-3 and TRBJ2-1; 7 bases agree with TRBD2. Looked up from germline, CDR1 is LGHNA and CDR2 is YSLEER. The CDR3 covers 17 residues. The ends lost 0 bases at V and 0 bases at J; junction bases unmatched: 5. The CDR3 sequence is CASSQDRAGSSYNEQFF. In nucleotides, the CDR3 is TGCGCCAGCAGCCAAGATCGAGCGGGAAGCTCCTACAATGAGCAGTTCTTC.

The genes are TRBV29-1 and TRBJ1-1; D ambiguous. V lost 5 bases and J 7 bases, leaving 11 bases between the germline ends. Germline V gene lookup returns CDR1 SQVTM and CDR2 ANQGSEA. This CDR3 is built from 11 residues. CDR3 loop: CSVPGNGEAFF. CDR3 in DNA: TGCAGCGTTCCGGGGAACGGTGAAGCTTTCTTT.

The CDR3 spells CASSLSGGSDSAGYTF. The DNA of the CDR3 is TGTGCCAGCAGTCTGTCGGGGGGTTCAGATTCGGCTGGCTACACCTTC. The chain has TRBV2 and TRBJ1-2; a weak D match, TRBD1 (5 bases). Germline CDR1 and CDR2: SNHLY and FYNNEI. V lost 5 bases, J lost 7 bases, and 23 bases lay in between. The CDR3 is made up of 16 amino acids.

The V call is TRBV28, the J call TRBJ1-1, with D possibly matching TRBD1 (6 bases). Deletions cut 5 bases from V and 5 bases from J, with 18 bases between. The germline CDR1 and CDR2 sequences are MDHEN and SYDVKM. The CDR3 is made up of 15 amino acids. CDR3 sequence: CASSGGGGEGTEAFF. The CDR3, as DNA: TGTGCCAGCAGTGGAGGGGGGGGCGAAGGAACTGAAGCTTTCTTT.

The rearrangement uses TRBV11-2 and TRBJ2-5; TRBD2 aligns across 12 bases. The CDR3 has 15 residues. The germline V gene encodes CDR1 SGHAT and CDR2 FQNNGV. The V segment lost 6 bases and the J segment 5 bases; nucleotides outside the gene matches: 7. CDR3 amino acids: CASRRLAGVRETQYF. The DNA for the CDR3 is TGTGCCAGCAGGCGACTAGCGGGAGTTCGGGAGACCCAGTACTTC.

The CDR3 reads CASSLSGESYEQYF. For the CDR3, the DNA is TGTGCCAGCAGTTTAAGTGGGGAGAGCTACGAGCAGTACTTC. The gene calls are TRBV28 and TRBJ2-7, with D tentatively TRBD2 (5 bases). In germline, CDR1 is MDHEN, CDR2 SYDVKM. This CDR3 region has 14 residues. Between the trimmed V and J ends, which lost 2 bases and 3 bases, there was a span of 11 bases.

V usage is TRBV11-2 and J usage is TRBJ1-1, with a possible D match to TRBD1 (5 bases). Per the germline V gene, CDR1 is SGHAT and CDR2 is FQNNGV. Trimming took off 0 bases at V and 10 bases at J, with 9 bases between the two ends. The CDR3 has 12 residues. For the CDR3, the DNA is TGTGCCAGCAGCTTAGACGGGGGGGGAGCTTTCTTT. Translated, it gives CASSLDGGGAFF.

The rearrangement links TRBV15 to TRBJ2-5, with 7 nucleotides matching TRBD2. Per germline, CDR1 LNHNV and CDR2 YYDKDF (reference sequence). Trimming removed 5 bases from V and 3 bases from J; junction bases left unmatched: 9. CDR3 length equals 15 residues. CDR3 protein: CATSRRGGAKETQYF. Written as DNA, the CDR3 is TGTGCCACCAGCCGCCGGGGAGGGGCGAAAGAGACCCAGTACTTC.

This chain's CDR3 is CASSRGNTEAFF. CDR3 bases: TGTGCCAGCAGTCGAGGGAACACTGAAGCTTTCTTT. The gene calls are TRBV11-2 and TRBJ1-1; D is ambiguous. V lost 6 bases and J 1 base, leaving 6 bases between the germline ends. Per germline, CDR1 SGHAT and CDR2 FQNNGV. The CDR3 runs 12 residues.

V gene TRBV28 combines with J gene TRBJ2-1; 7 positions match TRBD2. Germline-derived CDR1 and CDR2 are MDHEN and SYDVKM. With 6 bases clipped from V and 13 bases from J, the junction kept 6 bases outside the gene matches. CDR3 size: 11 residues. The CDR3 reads CASSRLAVQFF. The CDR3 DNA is TGTGCCAGCAGCAGACTAGCCGTTCAGTTCTTC.

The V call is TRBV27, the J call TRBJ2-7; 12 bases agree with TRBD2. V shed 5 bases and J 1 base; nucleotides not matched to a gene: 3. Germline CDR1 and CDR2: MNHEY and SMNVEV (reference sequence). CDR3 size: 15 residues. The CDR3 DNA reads TGTGCCAGCAGTGCCGGACTAGCGGGATCCTACGAGCAGTACTTC. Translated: CASSAGLAGSYEQYF.

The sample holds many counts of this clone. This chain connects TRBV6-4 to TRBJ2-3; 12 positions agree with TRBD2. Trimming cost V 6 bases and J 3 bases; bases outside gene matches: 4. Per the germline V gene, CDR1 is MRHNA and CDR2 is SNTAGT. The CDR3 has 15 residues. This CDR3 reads CASSVGTSGTDTQYF. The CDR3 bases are TGTGCCAGCAGCGTCGGGACTAGCGGGACAGATACGCAGTATTTT.

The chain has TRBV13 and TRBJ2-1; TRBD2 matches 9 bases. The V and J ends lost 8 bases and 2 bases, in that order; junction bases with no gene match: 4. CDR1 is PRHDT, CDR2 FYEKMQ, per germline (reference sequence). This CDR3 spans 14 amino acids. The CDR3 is CASSSGTTYNEQFF. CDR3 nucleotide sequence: TGTGCCAGCTCTAGCGGGACCACCTACAATGAGCAGTTCTTC.